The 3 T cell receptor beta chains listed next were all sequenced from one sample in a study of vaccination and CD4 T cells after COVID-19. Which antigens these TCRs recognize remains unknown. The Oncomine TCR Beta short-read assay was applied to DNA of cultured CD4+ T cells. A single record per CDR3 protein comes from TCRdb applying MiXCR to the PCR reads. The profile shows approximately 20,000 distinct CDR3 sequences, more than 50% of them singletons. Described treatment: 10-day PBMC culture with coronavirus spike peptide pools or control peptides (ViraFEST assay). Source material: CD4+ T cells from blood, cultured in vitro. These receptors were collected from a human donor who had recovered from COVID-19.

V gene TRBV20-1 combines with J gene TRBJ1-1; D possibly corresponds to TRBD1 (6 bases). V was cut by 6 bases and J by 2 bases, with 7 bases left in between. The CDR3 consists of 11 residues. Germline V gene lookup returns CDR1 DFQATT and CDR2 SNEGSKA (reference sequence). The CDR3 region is CSAQGNTEAFF. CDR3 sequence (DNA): TGCAGTGCACAGGGTAACACTGAAGCTTTCTTT.

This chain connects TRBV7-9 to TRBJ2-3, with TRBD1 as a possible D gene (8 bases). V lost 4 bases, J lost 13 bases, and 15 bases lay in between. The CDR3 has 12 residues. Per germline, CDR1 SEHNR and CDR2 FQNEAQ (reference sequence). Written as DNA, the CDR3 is TGTGCCAGCAGCTCCAGGACAGGGAGGGAGTATTTT. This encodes CASSSRTGREYF.

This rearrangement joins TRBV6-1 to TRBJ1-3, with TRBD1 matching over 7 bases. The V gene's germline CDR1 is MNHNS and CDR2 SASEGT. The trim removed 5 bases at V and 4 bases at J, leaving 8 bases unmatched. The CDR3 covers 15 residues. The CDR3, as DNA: TGTGCCAGCAGTCGAGGACAGGCGGAAGGAAACACCATATATTTT. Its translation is CASSRGQAEGNTIYF.